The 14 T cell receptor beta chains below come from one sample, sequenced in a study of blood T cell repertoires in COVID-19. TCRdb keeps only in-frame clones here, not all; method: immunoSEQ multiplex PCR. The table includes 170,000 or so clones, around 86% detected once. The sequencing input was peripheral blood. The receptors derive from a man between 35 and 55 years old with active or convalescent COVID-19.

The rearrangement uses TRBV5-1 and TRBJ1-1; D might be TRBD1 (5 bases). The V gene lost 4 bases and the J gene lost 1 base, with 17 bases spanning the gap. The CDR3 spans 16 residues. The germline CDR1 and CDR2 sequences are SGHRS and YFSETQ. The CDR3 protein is CASSPPGGAQNTEAFF. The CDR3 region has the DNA TGCGCCAGCAGCCCGCCCGGGGGAGCCCAGAACACTGAAGCTTTCTTT.

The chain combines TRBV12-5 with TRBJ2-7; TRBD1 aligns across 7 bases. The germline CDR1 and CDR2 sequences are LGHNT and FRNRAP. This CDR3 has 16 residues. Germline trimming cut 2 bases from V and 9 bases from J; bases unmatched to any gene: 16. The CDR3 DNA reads TGTGCTAGTGGTTTGTCGGTCAGGACAGGCACTGGGGTGCAGTACTTC. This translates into CASGLSVRTGTGVQYF.

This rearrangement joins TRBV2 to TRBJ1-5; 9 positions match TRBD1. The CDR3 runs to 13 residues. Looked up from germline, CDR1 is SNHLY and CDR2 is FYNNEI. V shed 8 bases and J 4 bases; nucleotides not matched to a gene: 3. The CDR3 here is CASRDRGNQPQHF. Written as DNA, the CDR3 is TGTGCCAGCCGAGACAGGGGGAATCAGCCCCAGCATTTT.

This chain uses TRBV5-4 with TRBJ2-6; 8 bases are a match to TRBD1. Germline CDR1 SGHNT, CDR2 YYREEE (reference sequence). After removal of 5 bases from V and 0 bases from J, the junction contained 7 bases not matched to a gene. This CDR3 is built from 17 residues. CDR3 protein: CASRSTGDHSGANVLTF. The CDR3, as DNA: TGTGCCAGCAGGTCGACAGGGGACCACTCTGGGGCCAACGTCCTGACTTTC.

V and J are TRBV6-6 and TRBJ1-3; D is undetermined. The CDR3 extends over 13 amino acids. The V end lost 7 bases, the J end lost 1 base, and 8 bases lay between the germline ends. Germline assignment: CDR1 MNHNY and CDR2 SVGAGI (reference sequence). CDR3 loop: CASKEVSGNTIYF. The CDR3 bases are TGTGCCAGCAAAGAGGTTTCTGGAAACACCATATATTTT.

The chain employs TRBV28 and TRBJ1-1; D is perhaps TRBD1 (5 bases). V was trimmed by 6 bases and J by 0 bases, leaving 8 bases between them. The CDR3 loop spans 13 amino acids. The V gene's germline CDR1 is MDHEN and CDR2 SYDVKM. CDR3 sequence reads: CASRKTVNTEAFF. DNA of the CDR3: TGTGCCAGCAGGAAGACAGTGAACACTGAAGCTTTCTTT. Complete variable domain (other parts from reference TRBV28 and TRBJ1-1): DVKVTQSSRYLVKRTGEKVFLECVQDMDHENMFWYRQDPGLGLRLIYFSYDVKMKEKGDIPEGYSVSREKKERFSLILESASTNQTSMYLCASRKTVNTEAFFGQGTRLTVV.

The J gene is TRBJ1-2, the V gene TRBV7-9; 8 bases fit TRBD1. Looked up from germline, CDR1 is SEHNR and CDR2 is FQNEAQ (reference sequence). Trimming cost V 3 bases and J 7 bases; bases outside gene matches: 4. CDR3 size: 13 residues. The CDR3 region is CASSFGQGVGYTF. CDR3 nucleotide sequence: TGTGCCAGCAGCTTCGGACAGGGCGTTGGCTACACCTTC. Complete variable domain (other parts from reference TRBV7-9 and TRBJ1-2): DTGVSQNPRHKITKRGQNVTFRCDPISEHNRLYWYRQTLGQGPEFLTYFQNEAQLEKSRLLSDRFSAERPKGSFSTLEIQRTEQGDSAMYLCASSFGQGVGYTFGSGTRLTVV.

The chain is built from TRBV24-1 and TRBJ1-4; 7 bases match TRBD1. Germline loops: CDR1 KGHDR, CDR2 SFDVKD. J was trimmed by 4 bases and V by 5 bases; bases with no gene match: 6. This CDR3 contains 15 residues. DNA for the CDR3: TGTGCCACCAGTGTACTTTCAGGGGGTAATGAAAAACTGTTTTTT. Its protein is CATSVLSGGNEKLFF.

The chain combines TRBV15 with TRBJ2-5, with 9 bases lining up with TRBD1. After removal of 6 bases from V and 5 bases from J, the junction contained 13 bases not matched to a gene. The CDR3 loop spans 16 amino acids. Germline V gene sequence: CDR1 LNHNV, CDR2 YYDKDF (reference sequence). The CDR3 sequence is CATRFGGGQGIETQYF. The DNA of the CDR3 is TGTGCCACCAGGTTTGGCGGAGGACAGGGGATTGAGACCCAGTACTTC.

The CDR3 bases are TGTGCCAGCAGCCAACAGGGGAGCAGGGCTTTCTTT. Protein sequence: CASSQQGSRAFF. The V call is TRBV11-2, the J call TRBJ1-1; TRBD1 matches 7 bases. The V segment lost 5 bases and the J segment 11 bases; nucleotides outside the gene matches: 8. Germline V gene lookup returns CDR1 SGHAT and CDR2 FQNNGV. This CDR3 has 12 amino acids.

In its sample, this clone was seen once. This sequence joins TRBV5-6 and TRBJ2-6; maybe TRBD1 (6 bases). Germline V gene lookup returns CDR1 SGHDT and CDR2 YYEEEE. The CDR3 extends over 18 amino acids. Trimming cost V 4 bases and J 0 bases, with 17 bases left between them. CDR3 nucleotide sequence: TGTGCCAGCAGCCTACCGGGACATAAGGTCTCTGGGGCCAACGTCCTGACTTTC. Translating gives CASSLPGHKVSGANVLTF.

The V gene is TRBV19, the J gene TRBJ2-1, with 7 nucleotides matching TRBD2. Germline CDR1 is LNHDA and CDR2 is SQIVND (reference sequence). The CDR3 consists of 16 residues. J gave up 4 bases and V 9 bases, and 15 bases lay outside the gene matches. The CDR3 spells CASSDPKGRVYNEQFF. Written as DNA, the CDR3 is TGTGCCAGCTCTGATCCCAAGGGGAGGGTTTACAATGAGCAGTTCTTC.

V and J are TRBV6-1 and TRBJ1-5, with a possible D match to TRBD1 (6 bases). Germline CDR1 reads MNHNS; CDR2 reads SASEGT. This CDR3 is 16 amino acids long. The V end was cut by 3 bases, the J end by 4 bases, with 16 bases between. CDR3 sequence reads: CASSDFRTVNNQPQHF. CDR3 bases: TGTGCCAGCAGTGATTTTAGGACAGTCAATAATCAGCCCCAGCATTTT.

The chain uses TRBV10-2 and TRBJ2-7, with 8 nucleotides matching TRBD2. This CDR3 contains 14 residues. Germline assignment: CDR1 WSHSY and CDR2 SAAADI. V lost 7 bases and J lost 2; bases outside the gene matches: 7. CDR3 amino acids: CASTPGGVAYEQYF. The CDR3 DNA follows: TGCGCCAGCACTCCCGGGGGGGTAGCCTACGAGCAGTACTTC.